The clone carrying this TCR beta chain has a count of ten or more. Its matching antigen is unknown. It was RNA transcripts that yielded the amplified TCR beta CDR3 regions. Researchers ran a first-round RT-PCR on the TCR CDR3 using the HTBI primer set. TCRdb itself ran the multiplex PCR reads through MiXCR, one entry per CDR3 protein. The top ten hold under 15% of the sample, which has about 410,000 distinct CDR3 sequences, roughly 14% seen once. PBMCs were collected from an approximately 10 ml volume of fresh peripheral blood. This record belongs to a study of T cells in Graves' hyperthyroidism and ophthalmopathy. General study findings and limits: Patients with ophthalmopathy were separated from those with stable hyperthyroidism by a 13 V-J model.

Trimming took 0 bases from V and 4 from J, leaving 6 bases between them. In germline, CDR1 is KGHSH, CDR2 LQKENI. The CDR3 has 13 residues. Sequenced input: blood. This TCR derives from a young man with Graves' ophthalmopathy. This sequence joins TRBV18 and TRBJ1-2, with D maybe TRBD1 (5 bases). In DNA, the CDR3 is TGTGCCAGCTCACCACCGGGACTCTATGGCTACACCTTC. Its protein is CASSPPGLYGYTF.